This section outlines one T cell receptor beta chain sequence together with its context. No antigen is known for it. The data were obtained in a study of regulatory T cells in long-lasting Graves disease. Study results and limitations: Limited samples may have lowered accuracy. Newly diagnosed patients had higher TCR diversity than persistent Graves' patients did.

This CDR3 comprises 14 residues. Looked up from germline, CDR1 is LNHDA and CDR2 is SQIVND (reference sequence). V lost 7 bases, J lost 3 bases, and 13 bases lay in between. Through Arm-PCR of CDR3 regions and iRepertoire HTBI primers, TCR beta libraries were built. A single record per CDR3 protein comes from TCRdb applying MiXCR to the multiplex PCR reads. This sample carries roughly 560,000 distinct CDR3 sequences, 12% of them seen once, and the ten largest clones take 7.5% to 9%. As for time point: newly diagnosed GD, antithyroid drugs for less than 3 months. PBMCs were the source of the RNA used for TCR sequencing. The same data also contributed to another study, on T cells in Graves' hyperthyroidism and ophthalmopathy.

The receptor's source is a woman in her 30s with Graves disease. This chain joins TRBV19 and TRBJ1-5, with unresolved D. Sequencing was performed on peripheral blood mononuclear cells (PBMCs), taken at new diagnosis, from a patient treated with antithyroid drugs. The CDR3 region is CASKEDRFNQPQHF. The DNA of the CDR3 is TGTGCCAGTAAAGAGGACCGATTCAATCAGCCCCAGCATTTT.